The subject of this entry is one T cell receptor (beta chain). Only in-frame clones appear in the TCRdb table, and some are missing; sequencing was by immunoSEQ multiplex PCR. The table records over 150,000 clones, about 91% of them present only once. The record originates from a study of T cell responses to AZD1222 COVID-19 vaccine. The sequence came from an adult in good health. Sequencing used peripheral blood, obtained on day 0 of MenACWY control vaccination.

The CDR3 region has the DNA TGCGCCAGCAGCTGGGACAGGGCGAACACTGAAGCTTTCTTT. It encodes CASSWDRANTEAFF. The chain uses TRBV5-1 and TRBJ1-1, with TRBD1 matching 9 bases. Germline CDR1 is SGHRS and CDR2 is YFSETQ. The junction had 1 base not matched to a gene; V was cut back by 3 bases and J by 1 base. The CDR3 has 14 amino acids.